The entry that follows covers one T cell receptor (beta chain) sequence. As originally analysed: Nucleated cell number was recorded as an estimate derived from reference gene primer amplification. Only in-frame clones appear in the TCRdb table, and some are missing; sequencing was by immunoSEQ multiplex PCR. D and trimming come from the DNA, and the V and J calls and clone size come from that table. The sample holds some 200,000 clones, about nine tenths seen once. The data were obtained in a study of blood T cell repertoires in COVID-19. Study-level background: T cells, B-cell-depleted T cells, or PBMCs provided the cDNA or gDNA that served as material.

V was shortened by 7 bases and J by 2 bases, with 14 bases between the two germline ends. The CDR3 is made up of 14 amino acids. Germline assignment: CDR1 MNHEY and CDR2 SMNVEV (reference sequence). This sequence joins TRBV27 and TRBJ1-2, with a tentative D call TRBD1 (6 bases). This receptor was identified in a woman in her 30s who had recovered from COVID-19. The sample taken for sequencing was PBMCs or T cells enriched from blood (not recorded which). The CDR3 reads CASTRGGPNYGYTF. CDR3 bases: TGTGCCAGCACTCGGGGGGGGCCCAACTATGGCTACACCTTC.